This is a list of T cell receptor beta chains from one sample in a study of lymphopenia after photon versus proton radiotherapy. Clones were read by immunoSEQ multiplex PCR, and TCRdb kept only the in-frame ones, dropping some. The repertoire holds over 40,000 clones, with more than 90% as singletons. Sequenced material: peripheral blood, taken from a patient treated with photon-based radiotherapy. The receptors were sampled from a woman between 40 and 55 years old with cholangiocarcinoma. The CDR3 runs from the conserved cysteine through the conserved F or W. The order of the fields is clone size, J gene, V gene, D gene, CDR3 protein, CDR3 DNA. D genes are given only for firm matches. Clone size appears in some rows only: once, few, many, or a class for an expanded clone.

size: -
J: TRBJ1-6
V: TRBV5-5
D: -
CDR3: CASSLAGSYNSPLHF
DNA: TGTGCCAGCAGCTTGGCAGGCTCCTATAATTCACCCCTCCACTTT

size: once
J: TRBJ2-7
V: TRBV28
D: TRBD1
CDR3: CASSVRQGAYEQYF
DNA: TGTGCCAGCAGTGTGAGACAGGGGGCCTACGAGCAGTACTTC

size: -
J: TRBJ2-3
V: TRBV30
D: -
CDR3: CACGTPFGTDTQYF
DNA: TGTGCCTGCGGGACCCCATTCGGAACAGATACGCAGTATTTT

size: -
J: TRBJ1-6
V: TRBV5-6
D: -
CDR3: CASTGGVSYNSPLHF
DNA: TGTGCCAGCACCGGGGGGGTGTCCTATAATTCACCCCTCCACTTT

size: -
J: TRBJ1-5
V: TRBV4-1
D: -
CDR3: CASSQDLGSGQPQHF
DNA: TGCGCCAGCAGCCAAGATTTAGGGTCAGGGCAGCCCCAGCATTTT

size: -
J: TRBJ1-2
V: TRBV6-1
D: -
CDR3: CASSESDLRGYTF
DNA: TGTGCCAGCAGTGAAAGTGACTTGAGGGGCTACACCTTC

size: -
J: TRBJ1-1
V: TRBV2
D: -
CDR3: CASSPRLLNTEAFF
DNA: TGTGCCAGCAGTCCGAGGCTGCTGAACACTGAAGCTTTCTTT

size: -
J: TRBJ2-6
V: TRBV5-1
D: TRBD1
CDR3: CASSLGTGLAGGANVLTF
DNA: TGCGCCAGCAGCTTGGGGACAGGTCTAGCCGGAGGGGCCAACGTCCTGACTTTC

size: -
J: TRBJ2-3
V: TRBV21-1
D: -
CDR3: CASAPGPRAATSTGDTQYF
DNA: TGTGCCAGCGCCCCGGGACCTCGAGCGGCGACGTCGACTGGGGATACGCAGTATTTT

size: -
J: TRBJ1-1
V: TRBV6-4
D: -
CDR3: CASSLDGGTEAFF
DNA: TGTGCCAGCAGTTTAGATGGGGGCACTGAAGCTTTCTTT

size: -
J: TRBJ1-3
V: TRBV4-3
D: -
CDR3: CASSQEKGQGNTIYF
DNA: TGCGCCAGCAGCCAAGAAAAGGGACAAGGAAACACCATATATTTT

size: -
J: TRBJ2-5
V: TRBV5-8
D: -
CDR3: CASSLFFGEETQYF
DNA: TGTGCCAGCAGCTTGTTTTTCGGAGAAGAGACCCAGTACTTC

size: -
J: TRBJ1-4
V: TRBV5-1
D: -
CDR3: CASSLTPGQRAEKLFF
DNA: TGCGCCAGCAGCTTGACCCCGGGACAACGGGCCGAAAAACTGTTTTTT

size: few
J: TRBJ2-7
V: TRBV6-1
D: TRBD2
CDR3: CASSEGGSGVYEQYF
DNA: TGTGCCAGCAGTGAAGGTGGGAGCGGGGTCTACGAGCAGTACTTC

size: -
J: TRBJ1-6
V: TRBV27
D: -
CDR3: CASGPTPGLNSPLHF
DNA: TGTGCCAGCGGTCCAACTCCGGGACTCAATTCACCCCTCCACTTT

size: -
J: TRBJ1-2
V: TRBV20-1
D: TRBD1
CDR3: CSALTGGENTF
DNA: TGCAGTGCATTAACAGGGGGCGAAAATACCTTC

size: -
J: TRBJ2-7
V: TRBV9
D: -
CDR3: CASSSAGDYEQYF
DNA: TGTGCCAGCAGCTCCGCAGGGGACTACGAGCAGTACTTC

size: -
J: TRBJ1-6
V: TRBV28
D: TRBD1
CDR3: CASRRPKTGTALNSPLHF
DNA: TGTGCCAGCAGACGCCCCAAAACCGGGACAGCGTTAAATTCACCCCTCCACTTT

size: -
J: TRBJ2-3
V: TRBV4-2
D: TRBD2
CDR3: CASSQEGGSGGDGDTQYF
DNA: TGTGCCAGCAGCCAAGAAGGAGGCAGCGGGGGAGACGGAGATACGCAGTATTTT

size: once
J: TRBJ2-7
V: TRBV27
D: TRBD2
CDR3: CASRDQGLASYEQYF
DNA: TGTGCCAGCAGGGACCAGGGACTAGCCTCCTACGAGCAGTACTTC

size: -
J: TRBJ2-7
V: TRBV4-2
D: TRBD2
CDR3: CASSPLHSGRAREQYF
DNA: TGTGCCAGCAGCCCGTTACATAGCGGGAGGGCTCGGGAGCAGTACTTC

size: -
J: TRBJ2-2
V: TRBV5-4
D: -
CDR3: CASSYDPGLSTGELFF
DNA: TGTGCCAGCAGCTACGACCCAGGGTTAAGCACCGGGGAGCTGTTTTTT

size: -
J: TRBJ2-7
V: TRBV4-2
D: TRBD2
CDR3: CASSQEASSGMIHEQYF
DNA: TGTGCCAGCAGCCAAGAGGCGTCTAGCGGGATGATCCACGAGCAGTACTTC

size: once
J: TRBJ2-7
V: TRBV7-9
D: -
CDR3: CASSLEQGVVEQYF
DNA: TGTGCCAGCAGCTTAGAGCAGGGAGTGGTCGAGCAGTACTTC

size: -
J: TRBJ1-2
V: TRBV29-1
D: -
CDR3: CSVFDGGYTF
DNA: TGCAGCGTTTTTGATGGAGGCTACACCTTC

size: -
J: TRBJ2-7
V: TRBV30
D: -
CDR3: CAWSVRGASEQYF
DNA: TGTGCCTGGAGTGTAAGGGGGGCTTCCGAGCAGTACTTC

size: -
J: TRBJ2-2
V: TRBV7-3
D: -
CDR3: CASSPTATLLPQELFF
DNA: TGTGCCAGCAGCCCGACAGCCACCCTTCTCCCCCAAGAGCTGTTTTTT

size: -
J: TRBJ2-1
V: TRBV10-1
D: TRBD2
CDR3: CASSEGSGIYNEQFF
DNA: TGCGCCAGCAGTGAGGGTAGCGGGATTTACAATGAGCAGTTCTTC

size: -
J: TRBJ1-1
V: TRBV5-4
D: -
CDR3: CASSSRGPNTEAFF
DNA: TGTGCCAGCAGCTCGAGGGGCCCGAACACTGAAGCTTTCTTT

size: -
J: TRBJ2-1
V: TRBV7-6
D: -
CDR3: CASSSFRVGDSYNEQFF
DNA: TGTGCCAGCAGCTCATTCAGGGTGGGGGACTCCTACAATGAGCAGTTCTTC

size: -
J: TRBJ2-5
V: TRBV7-9
D: -
CDR3: CASSPEVWETQYF
DNA: TGTGCCAGCAGCCCAGAGGTATGGGAGACCCAGTACTTC

size: -
J: TRBJ2-7
V: TRBV6-6
D: -
CDR3: CASSYSESYEQYF
DNA: TGTGCCAGCAGTTACTCTGAGAGTTACGAGCAGTACTTC

size: -
J: TRBJ2-5
V: TRBV5-6
D: -
CDR3: CASSLAQTQYF
DNA: TGTGCCAGCAGCTTGGCACAGACCCAGTACTTC

size: -
J: TRBJ1-2
V: TRBV5-6
D: -
CDR3: CASSSLGGANGYTF
DNA: TGTGCCAGCAGCTCCCTCGGGGGGGCCAATGGCTACACCTTC

size: -
J: TRBJ2-2
V: TRBV4-2
D: TRBD1
CDR3: CASSQARQGFTGELFF
DNA: TGTGCCAGCAGCCAAGCTAGACAGGGTTTTACCGGGGAGCTGTTTTTT

size: -
J: TRBJ2-4
V: TRBV10-1
D: -
CDR3: CASSEGSLTAAKNIQYF
DNA: TGCGCCAGCAGTGAAGGGAGCCTGACAGCAGCCAAAAACATTCAGTACTTC

size: -
J: TRBJ1-5
V: TRBV6-5
D: -
CDR3: CASSDAGLGQPQHF
DNA: TGTGCCAGCAGTGACGCAGGGCTGGGGCAGCCCCAGCATTTT

size: -
J: TRBJ2-6
V: TRBV5-6
D: TRBD1
CDR3: CASSPWTGWTGANVLTF
DNA: TGTGCCAGCAGCCCTTGGACAGGGTGGACTGGGGCCAACGTCCTGACTTTC

size: -
J: TRBJ2-3
V: TRBV2
D: TRBD2
CDR3: CASKAGGGSTDTQYF
DNA: TGTGCCAGCAAAGCAGGCGGGGGTAGCACAGATACGCAGTATTTT

size: -
J: TRBJ1-1
V: TRBV7-2
D: -
CDR3: CASSFSGRAFF
DNA: TGTGCCAGCAGCTTTAGTGGGCGAGCTTTCTTT

size: -
J: TRBJ2-7
V: TRBV28
D: TRBD1
CDR3: CASSPRDRANYEQYF
DNA: TGTGCCAGCAGTCCCCGGGACAGGGCCAACTACGAGCAGTACTTC

size: -
J: TRBJ2-6
V: TRBV19
D: TRBD2
CDR3: CASSIGGVSGANVLTF
DNA: TGTGCCAGTAGTATTGGGGGGGTCTCTGGGGCCAACGTCCTGACTTTC

size: -
J: TRBJ2-7
V: TRBV30
D: -
CDR3: CAWSPPSPGTYEQYF
DNA: TGTGCCTGGAGTCCCCCCTCCCCAGGGACCTACGAGCAGTACTTC

size: -
J: TRBJ1-1
V: TRBV4-2
D: -
CDR3: CASSQGVGEAFF
DNA: TGTGCCAGCAGCCAGGGAGTCGGTGAAGCTTTCTTT

size: -
J: TRBJ1-1
V: TRBV4-1
D: -
CDR3: CASSQVSPSAYTEAFF
DNA: TGCGCCAGCAGCCAAGTCTCGCCATCCGCGTACACTGAAGCTTTCTTT

size: -
J: TRBJ1-1
V: TRBV7-9
D: -
CDR3: CASSLPQGWAEAFF
DNA: TGTGCCAGCAGCCTGCCACAGGGCTGGGCTGAAGCTTTCTTT

size: -
J: TRBJ1-1
V: TRBV5-6
D: -
CDR3: CASSLLVNTEAFF
DNA: TGTGCCAGCAGCTTGTTAGTCAACACTGAAGCTTTCTTT

size: -
J: TRBJ1-2
V: TRBV15
D: -
CDR3: CATSMRQEKSYTF
DNA: TGTGCCACCAGCATGCGACAGGAGAAAAGCTACACCTTC

size: once
J: TRBJ2-1
V: TRBV7-8
D: -
CDR3: CASSLASGFPDNEQFF
DNA: TGTGCCAGCAGCTTAGCGTCGGGATTCCCCGACAATGAGCAGTTCTTC

size: -
J: TRBJ2-1
V: TRBV4-2
D: -
CDR3: CASSQDLSSYNEQFF
DNA: TGTGCCAGCAGCCAAGACCTAAGCTCCTACAATGAGCAGTTCTTC

size: -
J: TRBJ2-7
V: TRBV29-1
D: TRBD1
CDR3: CSVLAGGSEQYF
DNA: TGCAGCGTTCTGGCAGGGGGCTCCGAGCAGTACTTC

size: -
J: TRBJ2-4
V: TRBV6-6
D: TRBD1
CDR3: CASSRGQGINIQYF
DNA: TGTGCCAGCAGCCGGGGACAGGGAATAAACATTCAGTACTTC

size: -
J: TRBJ1-1
V: TRBV19
D: -
CDR3: CASSGAGHLWTEAFF
DNA: TGTGCCAGTAGTGGGGCAGGGCATCTTTGGACTGAAGCTTTCTTT

size: -
J: TRBJ1-1
V: TRBV7-9
D: -
CDR3: CASSSRIENTEAFF
DNA: TGTGCCAGCAGCTCTCGGATAGAGAACACTGAAGCTTTCTTT

size: -
J: TRBJ2-2
V: TRBV9
D: TRBD1
CDR3: CASSEAQGSTGELFF
DNA: TGTGCCAGCAGTGAAGCACAGGGGAGCACCGGGGAGCTGTTTTTT